Shown below are 28 T cell receptor beta chains from a single sample sequenced in a study of vaccination and CD4 T cells after COVID-19. TCRdb reanalysed the PCR reads using MiXCR and keeps one entry per CDR3 protein. In the table there are approximately 23,000 distinct CDR3 sequences, under 60% of which are singletons. This material consisted of CD4+ T cells from blood, taken before SARS-CoV-2 vaccination. The receptors shown here come from a human donor who had recovered from COVID-19.

Only a few counts were recorded for this clonotype. J is TRBJ2-5 and V is TRBV6-4; 7 nucleotides agree with TRBD2. Germline loops: CDR1 MRHNA, CDR2 SNTAGT. CDR3 length: 14 residues. Trimming at V came to 0 bases and at J to 5 bases, leaving 3 bases not matched to a gene. CDR3 DNA sequence: TGTGCCAGCAGTGACTCGGGGGGGAGTGAGACCCAGTACTTC. This translates into CASSDSGGSETQYF.

This chain joins TRBV11-1 and TRBJ2-2; D might be TRBD1 (6 bases). CDR1 SGHAT and CDR2 FQDESV come from the germline V gene (reference sequence). Trimming took 4 bases from V and 1 from J, leaving 13 bases between them. This CDR3 is built from 16 residues. The DNA of the CDR3 is TGTGCCAGCAGCTCCGACCCGGACAGGAACACCGGGGAGCTGTTTTTT. Residues: CASSSDPDRNTGELFF.

This clonotype came up a few times. The chain links TRBV2 to TRBJ2-5, with D uncertain. This CDR3 spans 12 amino acids. Between the trimmed V and J ends, which lost 3 bases and 4 bases, there was a span of 6 bases. From germline, CDR1 is SNHLY and CDR2 FYNNEI. This CDR3 is CASSESLETQYF. In nucleotides, the CDR3 is TGTGCCAGCAGTGAGAGCTTAGAGACCCAGTACTTC.

V gene TRBV6-1 combines with J gene TRBJ1-5; D is undetermined. Trimming shortened V by 6 bases and J by 0 bases, and 6 bases separated the two germline ends. The CDR3 totals 13 residues. Per the germline V gene, CDR1 is MNHNS and CDR2 is SASEGT. The CDR3: CASRPDSNQPQHF. CDR3 nucleotide sequence: TGTGCCAGCAGGCCAGATAGCAATCAGCCCCAGCATTTT.

The chain is built from TRBV10-3 and TRBJ2-7, with TRBD2 matching over 9 bases. V lost 0 bases and J lost 7; bases outside the gene matches: 7. Germline V gene sequence: CDR1 ENHRY, CDR2 SYGVKD. The CDR3 runs 15 residues. CDR3 amino acids: CAISESGGRAEEQYF. CDR3 nucleotides: TGTGCCATCAGTGAGTCGGGCGGGAGGGCCGAGGAGCAGTACTTC.

The V call is TRBV6-1, the J call TRBJ1-1; no clear D gene. V was pared by 7 bases and J by 1 base, with 10 bases between. CDR3 length: 13 residues. Germline values: CDR1 MNHNS, CDR2 SASEGT. The CDR3 sequence: CASILQTNTEAFF. The CDR3 DNA reads TGTGCCAGCATCCTACAGACGAACACTGAAGCTTTCTTT.

The rearrangement links TRBV7-8 to TRBJ1-1, with TRBD1 as a possible D gene (5 bases). The length of the CDR3 is 14 residues. Germline CDR1 and CDR2: SGHVS and FQNEAQ. Trimming cost V 5 bases and J 0 bases, with 10 bases left between them. The CDR3 region has the DNA TGTGCCAGCAGCGGACAAATCATGAACACTGAAGCTTTCTTT. Translating it yields CASSGQIMNTEAFF.

The chain carries TRBV20-1 and TRBJ1-5, with D hard to call. Germline V gene sequence: CDR1 DFQATT, CDR2 SNEGSKA (reference sequence). Deletions cut 0 bases from V and 7 bases from J, with 16 bases between. This CDR3 is 15 amino acids long. CDR3: CSARDVALAGQPQHF. The DNA for the CDR3 is TGCAGTGCTAGAGATGTGGCTCTCGCCGGCCAGCCCCAGCATTTT.

V is TRBV19 and J is TRBJ2-7; a possible D gene is TRBD1 (7 bases). The CDR3 is made up of 14 amino acids. Germline CDR1 reads LNHDA; CDR2 reads SQIVND (reference sequence). The germline V and J ends were trimmed by 5 bases and 6 bases, with 17 bases remaining between them. CDR3 residues: CASSAGQPMGEQYF. CDR3 DNA: TGTGCCAGTAGTGCGGGACAGCCCATGGGCGAGCAGTACTTC. Full variable domain (rest looked up from reference TRBV19 and TRBJ2-7): DGGITQSPKYLFRKEGQNVTLSCEQNLNHDAMYWYRQDPGQGLRLIYYSQIVNDFQKGDIAEGYSVSREKKESFPLTVTSAQKNPTAFYLCASSAGQPMGEQYFGPGTRLTVT.

The chain combines TRBV20-1 with TRBJ1-2; 8 bases match TRBD1. The germline V gene has CDR1 DFQATT and CDR2 SNEGSKA (reference sequence). This CDR3 has 13 residues. V shed 6 bases, J shed 0 bases, and the junction held 3 bases outside the gene matches. The CDR3 sequence is CSAGTGANYGYTF. CDR3 nucleotide sequence: TGCAGTGCCGGGACAGGCGCTAACTATGGCTACACCTTC.

This clonotype turned up a few times. J is TRBJ1-5 and V is TRBV20-1; 9 bases line up with TRBD1. The V gene's germline CDR1 is DFQATT and CDR2 SNEGSKA (reference sequence). Trimming removed 7 bases from V and 6 bases from J; junction bases left unmatched: 4. The CDR3 loop spans 12 amino acids. The CDR3 bases are TGCAGTGGACGACAGGGGGGTCAGCCCCAGCATTTT. Translating it yields CSGRQGGQPQHF.

The chain carries TRBV12-3 or TRBV12-4 and TRBJ2-5; 13 nucleotides match TRBD2. The CDR3 sequence is 16 residues long. Losses at the gene ends were 2 bases for V and 5 bases for J; bases not matched to a gene: 5. In nucleotides, the CDR3 is TGTGCCAGCAGTTTAACTAGCGGGAGGGTCGGCGAGACCCAGTACTTC. Protein product: CASSLTSGRVGETQYF.

This clonotype is a singleton in its sample. The chain employs TRBV28 and TRBJ2-7; 11 bases align to TRBD2. With V trimmed by 6 bases and J by 6 bases, 7 bases remained unmatched. The CDR3 covers 14 residues. The germline V gene has CDR1 MDHEN and CDR2 SYDVKM. As DNA, the CDR3 is TGTGCCAGCAGCTCCCCTAGCGGGAGGATCGAGCAGTACTTC. Translation gives CASSSPSGRIEQYF.

The rearrangement links TRBV7-6 to TRBJ2-7, with 8 bases identical to TRBD2. V was pared by 5 bases and J by 5 bases, with 23 bases of the junction left unmatched. The germline V gene encodes CDR1 SGHVS and CDR2 FNYEAQ. The CDR3 consists of 19 residues. The CDR3 spells CASSPDRGGGSGTPNEQYF. Written as DNA, the CDR3 is TGTGCCAGCAGCCCCGACCGGGGAGGTGGTAGCGGGACCCCCAACGAGCAGTACTTC.

The chain is built from TRBV6-1 and TRBJ1-6; a weak D match, TRBD1 (5 bases). Trimming left V 6 bases short and J 9 bases short, with 9 bases between. Germline V gene lookup returns CDR1 MNHNS and CDR2 SASEGT. The CDR3 has 12 residues. The CDR3 DNA follows: TGTGCCAGCAGGCAGGGTCCTTCACCCCTCCACTTT. Protein product: CASRQGPSPLHF.

This clonotype is a singleton in its sample. The chain employs TRBV6-1 and TRBJ2-7; D is possibly TRBD1 (5 bases). Germline CDR1 is MNHNS and CDR2 is SASEGT. The CDR3 has 17 amino acids. Trimming left V 8 bases short and J 2 bases short, with 25 bases between. The CDR3 region is CASVSVLATGDTYEQYF. For the CDR3, the DNA is TGTGCCAGCGTATCAGTTCTGGCCACAGGCGATACCTACGAGCAGTACTTC.

A few counts support this clonotype. The chain is built from TRBV19 and TRBJ2-3, with a weak D call TRBD1 (5 bases). The CDR3 has 15 amino acids. V lost 9 bases and J 0 bases, leaving 16 bases between the germline ends. Germline CDR1 and CDR2: LNHDA and SQIVND (reference sequence). The chain's CDR3 is CASTGLESSTDTQYF. DNA of the CDR3: TGTGCCAGCACAGGTTTAGAGTCTAGCACAGATACGCAGTATTTT. Full variable domain (remainder filled in from reference TRBV19 and TRBJ2-3): DGGITQSPKYLFRKEGQNVTLSCEQNLNHDAMYWYRQDPGQGLRLIYYSQIVNDFQKGDIAEGYSVSREKKESFPLTVTSAQKNPTAFYLCASTGLESSTDTQYFGPGTRLTVL.

The chain couples TRBV11-3 to TRBJ2-2; 8 nucleotides line up with TRBD2. Trimming took 2 bases from V and 5 from J; bases not matched to a gene: 7. This CDR3 has 16 residues. Germline V gives CDR1 SGHNT, CDR2 YENEEA. CDR3 residues: CASSLRTSHDTGELFF. The CDR3 DNA is TGTGCCAGCAGCTTACGGACTAGCCACGATACCGGGGAGCTGTTTTTT.

The CDR3 is CASSVWQAATPNSPLHF. DNA of the CDR3: TGTGCCAGCAGCGTATGGCAGGCTGCCACGCCTAATTCACCCCTCCACTTT. The rearrangement links TRBV9 to TRBJ1-6; D is uncertain. V was shortened by 1 base and J by 6 bases, with 17 bases between the two germline ends. CDR1 SGDLS and CDR2 YYNGEE come from the germline V gene. This CDR3 contains 17 residues.

This chain links TRBV20-1 with TRBJ2-4, with unresolved D. The germline gives CDR1 DFQATT, CDR2 SNEGSKA (reference sequence). Trimming shortened V by 3 bases and J by 5 bases, and 8 bases separated the two germline ends. The CDR3 is 12 residues long. DNA for the CDR3: TGCAGTGCTAGCCTAGAGCAAAACATTCAGTACTTC. Translation: CSASLEQNIQYF.

The CDR3 reads CASSLGSAGGVGDTQYF. CDR3 bases: TGTGCCAGCAGCTTGGGTTCGGCGGGAGGGGTTGGGGATACGCAGTATTTT. This rearrangement joins TRBV5-4 to TRBJ2-3; 9 bases are a match to TRBD2. Germline values: CDR1 SGHNT, CDR2 YYREEE (reference sequence). V shed 0 bases, J shed 6 bases, and the junction held 11 bases outside the gene matches. CDR3 size: 17 residues.

This CDR3 reads CASSDRRGHSPLHF. Written as DNA, the CDR3 is TGTGCCAGCAGTGACAGGAGGGGCCATTCACCCCTCCACTTT. The V call is TRBV2, the J call TRBJ1-6, with D perhaps TRBD1 (5 bases). The CDR3 loop spans 14 amino acids. Germline assignment: CDR1 SNHLY and CDR2 FYNNEI. V lost 3 bases and J lost 8, with 11 bases in between.

This clonotype occurred a few times. The gene calls are TRBV19 and TRBJ2-2; TRBD2 is a possible D gene (6 bases). V was trimmed by 4 bases and J by 1 base, leaving 10 bases between them. The CDR3 spans 15 residues. CDR1 is LNHDA, CDR2 SQIVND, per germline (reference sequence). The CDR3 nucleotides are TGTGCCAGTAGTAGGGGAGGCTGGAACACCGGGGAGCTGTTTTTT. Amino acid sequence: CASSRGGWNTGELFF.

This chain joins TRBV28 and TRBJ1-5; D gene ambiguous. The CDR3 totals 11 residues. Germline assignment: CDR1 MDHEN and CDR2 SYDVKM. Trimming removed 5 bases from V and 6 bases from J, with 5 bases in between. The CDR3 region is CASSQAQPQHF. Written as DNA, the CDR3 is TGTGCCAGCAGTCAGGCTCAGCCCCAGCATTTT.

This chain uses TRBV28 with TRBJ2-3; 8 bases are a match to TRBD1. The J segment lost 4 bases and the V segment lost 5 bases, leaving 11 bases of the junction unmatched. The germline V gene has CDR1 MDHEN and CDR2 SYDVKM. The CDR3 has 16 amino acids. CDR3 region: CASSTRRTGYADTQYF. Here the CDR3 DNA reads TGTGCCAGCAGTACCCGGAGGACAGGGTATGCAGATACGCAGTATTTT.

The sample holds a few counts of this clonotype. J is TRBJ2-3 and V is TRBV7-9; 8 nucleotides agree with TRBD1. CDR1 and CDR2 (germline): SEHNR, FQNEAQ (reference sequence). The junction had 4 bases not matched to a gene; V was cut back by 3 bases and J by 2 bases. This CDR3 comprises 15 residues. In DNA form, the CDR3 reads TGTGCCAGCAGCTTCAGGGGGCCGAACACAGATACGCAGTATTTT. Amino acid sequence: CASSFRGPNTDTQYF.

This clonotype was detected a few times. The CDR3 DNA reads TGTGCCAGTATGGACAGGGTGAACACTGAAGCTTTCTTT. Amino acid sequence: CASMDRVNTEAFF. This chain connects TRBV27 to TRBJ1-1, with 8 bases that match TRBD1. The V gene end was trimmed by 9 bases and the J gene end by 0 bases; junction bases not matched to a gene: 3. The V gene's germline CDR1 is MNHEY and CDR2 SMNVEV (reference sequence). This CDR3 comprises 13 residues.

V is TRBV10-3 and J is TRBJ2-1; the match to TRBD2 covers 10 bases. This CDR3 has 16 amino acids. V shed 6 bases, J shed 5 bases, and the junction held 10 bases outside the gene matches. Looked up from germline, CDR1 is ENHRY and CDR2 is SYGVKD. Here the CDR3 reads CAIRGTLAGKDNEQFF. Here the CDR3 DNA reads TGTGCCATCAGGGGGACACTAGCGGGGAAGGACAATGAGCAGTTCTTC.